The source of this T cell receptor beta chain is a study of shared clonotypes between healthy human individuals (dated by TCRdb to the early 2020s). Study-wide context: The cohort comprised a couple of women and a few men aged 18 to 49 years. Per donor, leukapheresis produced somewhere between about 0.94 and 9 billion PBMCs. For each donor, CD4 naive and CD4 memory were each given three plates, CD8 naive was given two plates, and CD8 memory was given one plate. Libraries were prepared and TCR repertoires were sequenced by different laboratories using diverse techniques, in order to increase sequencing depth and limit assay-specific biases. To estimate repertoire size and how much clonotype sharing occurs between individuals, the study deeply sequenced the blood TCR repertoires of roughly 5 healthy adults. On the study overall, not on this receptor specifically: Larger estimated clonotype richness was generally found for naive subsets than for memory subsets. Compared with non-shared clonotypes, clonotypes shared by all four sorted-subset donors had higher generation probabilities. Because the study included only a small number of donors, the genetic and exposure-history diversity represented was limited. Pairwise subsampling indicated that sequencing depth was expected to affect the degree of clonotype sharing among donors. Incomplete sequencing was indicated by rarefaction of sorted-subset datasets, despite the large sequencing depth. Across a few donors, around 5.4% of naive CD4, around 3.5% of naive CD8, roughly 2.3% of memory CD4, and approximately 0.4% of memory CD8 clonotypes were shared. Only blood was sampled, and tissue TCR repertoires likely differ from those in blood.

Concerning this clone: Its antigen target is currently unknown. No much larger clonotype is one base removed from it; base qualities were not supplied.

Using the deep immunoSEQ assay, TCR CDR3 regions were amplified from genomic DNA by multiplex PCR. Extracted genomic DNA from each cell subset was spread evenly across all wells of several immunoSEQ 96-well plates, with each plate serving as a replicate. For sorted subsets, around 200 ng genomic DNA, equal to 30,000 or so T cell genomes, was loaded into each replicate PCR. The purified libraries were quantified using a Qubit 3.0 fluorometer, sized with a Bioanalyzer 2100, and then quantified again using the KAPA Library Quantification kit. Every immunoSEQ 96-well plate was sequenced on a separate single-read 150-cycle Illumina NextSeq 550 flow cell. Per the source publication's procedure: The immunoSEQ output contained only junctional sequences without quality scores, so filtering could not match that applied to full-length reads. Sequences were annotated with PyIR, a Python wrapper for IgBLAST v1.9, using IMGT germline references to assign V/J genes and CDR3. Any read was removed if the V/J assignment was weak (E-value above 1e-6), the CDR3 was missing, or the read contained stop codons, out-of-frame junctions, or ambiguous translated residues. A V3J clonotype was defined by an identical inferred V gene, J gene, and CDR3 amino acid sequence. Percentage overlap between repertoires was calculated by dividing the number of shared unique clonotypes by the size of the smaller repertoire. RTK rarefaction, the Chao1 estimator, and Recon v2.1 estimates of unobserved clonotypes were used to assess repertoire richness. OLGA was used to compute generation probabilities for all TCRbeta clonotypes that the gDNA method yielded from four donors. This immuneACCESS table, as held by TCRdb, lists in-frame sequences with V and J called but not all clones. Of the missing ones, under half trace to an unresolved V gene in checked studies; the others have no known cause. V, J and clone size were drawn from that table, and D and trimming were deduced from the DNA. This sample lists 2 million to 3 million clones; 80% to 95% were detected once. Together, the top ten hold 0.36% of the sample.

Donors were healthy HIV-negative adults with no recently reported acute infections or vaccinations. Every donor was a Caucasian adult residing in Nashville, Tennessee, USA. CD4+ T cells were enriched by magnetic negative selection, after which naive cells were positively selected on CD45RA and the negative fraction was taken as the memory subset. Blood was obtained by leukapheresis, after which PBMCs were separated by Ficoll-Histopaque density gradient centrifugation and cryopreserved in liquid nitrogen vapor phase. Analytical flow cytometry was used to check the purity and quantity of each magnetically sorted T cell population. Genomic DNA was isolated from every sorted fraction and measured by UV absorbance on a Nanodrop 2000c. V was cut back by 0 bases and J by 0 bases, leaving a gap of 12 bases between them. The CDR3 measures 16 amino acids from cysteine to phenylalanine. Of the read, only the CDR3 DNA is kept; its 48 bases are in frame from base 1. CDR1 and CDR2 are read off the germline V gene as SGHTA and FQGNSA.

The receptor chain draws on TRBV7-2 and TRBJ2-7; matching of 6 bases hints at TRBD1 as the D gene. This clonotype was sampled from a young man in good health. Some clones in this sample may be carry-over from other donors' samples. The sequencing input was naive CD4+ T cells from PBMCs. The meaning of the sample's cell subset or site label: CD45RA+ positively selected. The DNA sequence is TGTGCCAGCAGCTTAGCGCCGACAGGTGTCTCCTACGAGCAGTACTTC. It translates to CASSLAPTGVSYEQYF. Outside the CDR3, residues come from the reference TRBV7-2 and TRBJ2-7 proteins, so the full variable domain is: GAGVSQSPSNKVTEKGKDVELRCDPISGHTALYWYRQSLGQGLEFLIYFQGNSAPDKSGLPSDRFSAERTGGSVSTLTIQRTQQEDSAVYLCASSLAPTGVSYEQYFGPGTRLTVT.